This entry describes one T cell receptor (beta chain). The sample is drawn from a study of OX40 agonist ivuxolimab in advanced cancers. Method: immunoSEQ multiplex PCR; TCRdb's copy keeps in-frame clones and lacks some. The sample holds some 19,000 clones; around 79% are singletons and the top ten take around 33%. Germline assignment: CDR1 SGHRS and CDR2 YFSETQ. Trimming shortened V by 2 bases and J by 2 bases, and 13 bases separated the two germline ends. This CDR3 spans 15 amino acids. The sample consisted of CD4+ or CD8+ T cells sorted from blood, taken in a trial of the OX40 agonist ivuxolimab. The chain couples TRBV5-1 to TRBJ1-1; D might be TRBD1 (5 bases). The TCR was taken from an adult with an advanced solid tumor such as melanoma, head and neck, liver or kidney cancer. CDR3 DNA: TGCGCCAGCAGCTTAGGGACGGGCTTTAACACTGAAGCTTTCTTT. Translated: CASSLGTGFNTEAFF.